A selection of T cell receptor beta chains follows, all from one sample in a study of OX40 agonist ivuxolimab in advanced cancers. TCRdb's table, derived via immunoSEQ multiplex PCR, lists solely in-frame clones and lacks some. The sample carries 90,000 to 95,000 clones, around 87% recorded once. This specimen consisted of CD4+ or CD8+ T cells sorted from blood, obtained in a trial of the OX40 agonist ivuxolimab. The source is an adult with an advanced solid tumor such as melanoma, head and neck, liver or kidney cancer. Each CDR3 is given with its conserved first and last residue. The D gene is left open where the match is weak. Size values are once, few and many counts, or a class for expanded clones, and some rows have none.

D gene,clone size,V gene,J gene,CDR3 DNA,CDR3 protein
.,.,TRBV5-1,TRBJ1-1,TGCGCCAGCAGCTTGGGTTCCCAGGGTGAAGCTTTCTTT,CASSLGSQGEAFF
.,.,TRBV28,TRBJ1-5,TGTGCCGCCCGGGGGACGCGCAATCAGCCCCAGCATTTT,CAARGTRNQPQHF
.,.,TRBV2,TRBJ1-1,TGTGCCAGCAGTGAAACCGGGAAGGGGGAAGCTTTCTTT,CASSETGKGEAFF
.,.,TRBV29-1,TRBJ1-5,TGCAGCGCTTCTTTAGGGGGGAGAGGTAAAGAACAGCCCCAGCATTTT,CSASLGGRGKEQPQHF
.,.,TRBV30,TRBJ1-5,TGTGCCTGGAGTGTGGGGGGAGGAAAGCCCCAGCATTTT,CAWSVGGGKPQHF
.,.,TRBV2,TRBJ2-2,TGTGCCAGCAGTGCCCTCGGACGGGACACCGGGGAGCTGTTTTTT,CASSALGRDTGELFF
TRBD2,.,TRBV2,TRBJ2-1,TGTGCCAGCAGTCCCCCTAGCGGAGAGTACAATGAGCAGTTCTTC,CASSPPSGEYNEQFF
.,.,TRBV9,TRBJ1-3,TGTGCCAGCAGCGTGGCAGGGGTCGGAAACACCATATATTTT,CASSVAGVGNTIYF
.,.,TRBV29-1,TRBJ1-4,TGCAGCGGGGGGATATGGGGTGAAAAACTGTTTTTT,CSGGIWGEKLFF
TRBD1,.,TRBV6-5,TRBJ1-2,TGTGCCAGCAGTTACGAGGACAGGGGTGAGGGCTACACCTTC,CASSYEDRGEGYTF
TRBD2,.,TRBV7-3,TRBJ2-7,TGTGCCAGCAGCTCGGGACTAGGGGGCGAGCAGTACTTC,CASSSGLGGEQYF
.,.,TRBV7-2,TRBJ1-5,TGTGCCAGCAGCTTAGGGGTAGGACAGACGTGGAATCAGCCCCAGCATTTT,CASSLGVGQTWNQPQHF
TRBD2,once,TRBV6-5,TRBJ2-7,TGTGCCAGCAGTTCCGTAGCGGGAAGCTCCTACGAGCAGTACTTC,CASSSVAGSSYEQYF
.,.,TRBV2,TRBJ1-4,TGTGCCAGCAGTGAGAACAGATCTAATGAAAAACTGTTTTTT,CASSENRSNEKLFF
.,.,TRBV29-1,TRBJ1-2,TGCAGCGCTATGAACTCGGGGCTCGAGGGCTACACCTTC,CSAMNSGLEGYTF
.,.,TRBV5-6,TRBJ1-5,TGTGCCAGCAGGGATGAGTATGGACGGACTCGTCAGCCCCAGCATTTT,CASRDEYGRTRQPQHF
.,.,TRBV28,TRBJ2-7,TGTGCCAGCAGGGATCCCTACGAGCAGTACTTC,CASRDPYEQYF
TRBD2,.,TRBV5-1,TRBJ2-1,TGCGCCAGCAGCCCGGGACTAGCGGGAACCTACAATGAGCAGTTCTTC,CASSPGLAGTYNEQFF
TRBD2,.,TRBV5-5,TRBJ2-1,TGTGCCAGCAGCTTAGCGGGAGGGGAACGGGGTGAGCAGTTCTTC,CASSLAGGERGEQFF
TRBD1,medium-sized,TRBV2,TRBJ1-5,TGTGCCAGCAGCGACCGGGACAGAGAGGGGAGGCCCCAGCATTTT,CASSDRDREGRPQHF
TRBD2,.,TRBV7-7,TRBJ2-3,TGTGCTAGCAGCAAGGGACTAGCGGGAGTTGATACGCAGTATTTT,CASSKGLAGVDTQYF
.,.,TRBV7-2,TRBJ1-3,TGTGCCAGCAGCTTAGATCGTTTCTGGGGGGTATCGTCTGGAAACACCATATATTTT,CASSLDRFWGVSSGNTIYF
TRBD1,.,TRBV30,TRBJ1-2,TGTGCCTGGAGTCGAGGGGGCAGGGGTAACTATGGCTACACCTTC,CAWSRGGRGNYGYTF
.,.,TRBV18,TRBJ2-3,TGTGCCAGCTCATCGCGGGACACAGATACGCAGTATTTT,CASSSRDTDTQYF
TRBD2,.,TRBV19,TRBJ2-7,TGTGCCAGCGGGACTAGCATAGCCACCCCAGGCGAGCAGTACTTC,CASGTSIATPGEQYF
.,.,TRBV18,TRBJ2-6,TGTGCCAGCTCACCGTTAGCCTCTTCTGGGGCCAACGTCCTGACTTTC,CASSPLASSGANVLTF
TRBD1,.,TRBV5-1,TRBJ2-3,TGCGCCAGCAGCTTGGTAGGACAGGGAGGCACAGATACGCAGTATTTT,CASSLVGQGGTDTQYF
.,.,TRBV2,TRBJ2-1,TGTGCCAGCCGTTTACGGGACAACTCCTACAATGAGCAGTTCTTC,CASRLRDNSYNEQFF
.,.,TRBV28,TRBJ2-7,TGTGCCAGCAACAGGGAAGGCCCCTACGAGCAGTACTTC,CASNREGPYEQYF
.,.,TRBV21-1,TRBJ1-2,TGTGCCAGCAACCCCCGGAGGGCAGTCCTTGGCTACACCTTC,CASNPRRAVLGYTF
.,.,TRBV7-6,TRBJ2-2,TGTGCCAGCAGCCGTAAATGGGGGCTAGGAGACGGCACCGGGGAGCTGTTTTTT,CASSRKWGLGDGTGELFF
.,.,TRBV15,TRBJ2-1,TGTGCCACCAGCAGAGATAGTCGGGAAGGAGAGCAGTTCTTC,CATSRDSREGEQFF
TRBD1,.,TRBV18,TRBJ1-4,TGTGCCAGCTCACTGGGACAGGGGGCCGGTGAAAAACTGTTTTTT,CASSLGQGAGEKLFF
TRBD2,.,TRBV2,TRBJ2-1,TGTGCCAGCAGTCCTCGGGGGGACTCCACAAATCCCTCCTACAATGAGCAGTTCTTC,CASSPRGDSTNPSYNEQFF
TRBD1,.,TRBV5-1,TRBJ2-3,TGCGCCAGCAGCTTGGATGGGTCCCGGGACAGGGGGGATACGCAGTATTTT,CASSLDGSRDRGDTQYF
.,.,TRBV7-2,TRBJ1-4,TGTGCCAGCAGCTTCCTAGCTAATGAAAAACTGTTTTTT,CASSFLANEKLFF
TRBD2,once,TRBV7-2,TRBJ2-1,TGTGCCAGCATCCTCAGCGGGGGGTACAATGAGCAGTTCTTC,CASILSGGYNEQFF
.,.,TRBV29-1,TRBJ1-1,TGCAGCGTTGATGAGGGGTGGACTGAAGCTTTCTTT,CSVDEGWTEAFF
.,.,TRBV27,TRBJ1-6,TGTGCCAGCAGTCCCCGCGGGGGCGCGGATTCACCCCTCCACTTT,CASSPRGGADSPLHF
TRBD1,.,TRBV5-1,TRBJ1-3,TGCGCCAGCAGCCCGGGACAGAGGGGAAACACCATATATTTT,CASSPGQRGNTIYF
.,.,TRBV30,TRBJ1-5,TGTGCCTGGAGTAACGTCCACAGGGTTCAGCCCCAGCATTTT,CAWSNVHRVQPQHF
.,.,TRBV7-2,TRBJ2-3,TGTGCCAGCAGCTTATGGCCCGGAGATACGCAGTATTTT,CASSLWPGDTQYF
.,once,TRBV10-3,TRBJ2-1,TGTGCCATCAGTGAGACACAGTACAATGAGCAGTTCTTC,CAISETQYNEQFF
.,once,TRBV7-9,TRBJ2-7,TGTGCCAGCAGCTTTATAGGTTTCCACGAGCAGTACTTC,CASSFIGFHEQYF
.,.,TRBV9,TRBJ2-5,TGTGCCAGCAGCGTAGCTACGGAGGGGTACTTGGAGACCCAGTACTTC,CASSVATEGYLETQYF
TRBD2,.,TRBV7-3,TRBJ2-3,TGTGCCAGCAAGCAAGGGGTTGGGGCGGGAGAATTCCCAGATACGCAGTATTTT,CASKQGVGAGEFPDTQYF
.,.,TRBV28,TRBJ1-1,TGTGCCAGCAGAGGTGATACTGAAGCTTTCTTT,CASRGDTEAFF
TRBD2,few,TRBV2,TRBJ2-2,TGTGCCAGCAGTGAGACTCGCGGGAGGTCGAACACCGGGGAGCTGTTTTTT,CASSETRGRSNTGELFF
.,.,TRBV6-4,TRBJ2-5,TGTGCCAGCAGCGCGGGACAGCAAGAGACCCAGTACTTC,CASSAGQQETQYF
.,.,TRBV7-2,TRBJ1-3,TGTGCCAGCAGCTTAATTGGGGGGCATGGAAACACCATATATTTT,CASSLIGGHGNTIYF
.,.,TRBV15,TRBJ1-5,TGTGCCACCAGCAGATCCCGGGGGGCAAGCAATCAGCCCCAGCATTTT,CATSRSRGASNQPQHF
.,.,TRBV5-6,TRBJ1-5,TGTGCCAGCTCTGGGGGTAGGAGCAATCAGCCCCAGCATTTT,CASSGGRSNQPQHF